The clone carrying this T cell receptor (beta chain) was picked up one time. Per the authors' pipeline: ImmunoSEQ supplied junction-only sequences lacking quality scores, so filtering was different. Profiled with immunoSEQ multiplex PCR; TCRdb holds only in-frame clones, not every one. The D gene and trimming were derived from the DNA, and the V and J assignments and clone size from that table. Among roughly 1.4 million clones listed, approximately 98.5% were seen once. The sample comes from a study of shared clonotypes between healthy human individuals. Study background: The donors, two women and three men, were aged 18 to 49.

This CDR3 spans 12 amino acids. V gave up 8 bases and J gave up 7 bases; unmatched junction bases: 4. From germline, CDR1 is SNHLY and CDR2 FYNNEI. This TCR came from a man between 25 and 39 years old in good health. The sequencing sample was made of naive CD4+ T cells sorted from blood. As to subset: CD45RA+ positively selected. This chain links TRBV2 with TRBJ1-5, with 8 bases aligning to TRBD1. CDR3 in DNA: TGTGCCAGCGATGACAGGGGACAGCCCCAGCATTTT. Its protein product is CASDDRGQPQHF.